This TCR beta chain was found in a study of shared clonotypes between healthy human individuals. At the level of the study: Three plates each covered CD4 naive and memory; CD8 naive two, CD8 memory one.

The germline CDR1 and CDR2 sequences are SGDLS and YYNGEE. The CDR3 totals 18 residues. V lost 0 bases to trimming and J lost 2 bases, with 19 bases between them. The repertoire was sequenced with immunoSEQ multiplex PCR; TCRdb's copy has only in-frame clones and lacks some. The sample shows millions of clones, around nine tenths of them seen only once. All the donors were Caucasian adults who lived in Nashville, Tennessee. The study separated CD4+ cells into CD45RA+ naive and CD45RA-negative memory subsets. This TCR was recovered from a man aged 18 to 29 in good health. The V call is TRBV9, the J call TRBJ2-3; perhaps TRBD1 as D (5 bases). The sample was naive CD4+ T cells sorted from blood. The subset: CD45RA+ positively selected. The CDR3 DNA is TGTGCCAGCAGCGTAGGAAGAGGAACAGGAACGAACACAGATACGCAGTATTTT. Translation gives CASSVGRGTGTNTDTQYF.